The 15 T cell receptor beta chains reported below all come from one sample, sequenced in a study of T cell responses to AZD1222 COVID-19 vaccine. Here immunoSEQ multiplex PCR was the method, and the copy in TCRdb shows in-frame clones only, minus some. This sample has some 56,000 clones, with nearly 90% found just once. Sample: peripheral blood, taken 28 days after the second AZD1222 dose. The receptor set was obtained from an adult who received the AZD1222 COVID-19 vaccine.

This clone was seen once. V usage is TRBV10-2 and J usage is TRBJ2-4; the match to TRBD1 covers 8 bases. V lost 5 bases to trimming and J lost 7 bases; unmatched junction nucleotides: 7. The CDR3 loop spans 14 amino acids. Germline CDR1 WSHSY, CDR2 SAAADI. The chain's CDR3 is CASSTRTGGNIQYF. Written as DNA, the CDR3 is TGCGCCAGCAGTACAAGAACAGGGGGGAACATTCAGTACTTC.

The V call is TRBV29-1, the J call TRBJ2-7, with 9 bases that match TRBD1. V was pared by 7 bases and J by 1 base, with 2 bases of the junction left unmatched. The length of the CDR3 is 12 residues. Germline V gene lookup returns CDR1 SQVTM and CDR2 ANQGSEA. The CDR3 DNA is TGCAGCGCCGGGACAGGGTCCTACGAGCAGTACTTC. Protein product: CSAGTGSYEQYF.

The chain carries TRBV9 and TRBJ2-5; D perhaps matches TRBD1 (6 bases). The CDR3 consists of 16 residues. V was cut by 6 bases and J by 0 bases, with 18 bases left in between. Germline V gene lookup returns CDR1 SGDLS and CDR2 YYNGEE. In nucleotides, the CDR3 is TGTGCCAGCACCCGCCAAGCAGGGGCGTACCAAGAGACCCAGTACTTC. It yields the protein CASTRQAGAYQETQYF.

CDR3 region: CASSLVTGRDEQYF. The CDR3 region has the DNA TGTGCCAGCAGCTTAGTGACAGGGCGGGACGAGCAGTACTTC. The rearrangement joins TRBV11-2 to TRBJ2-7, with 7 bases matching TRBD1. Germline assignment: CDR1 SGHAT and CDR2 FQNNGV. J was trimmed by 5 bases and V by 1 base; bases with no gene match: 5. The CDR3 loop spans 14 amino acids. Looking up the rest from reference TRBV11-2 and TRBJ2-7 gives the full variable domain: EAGVAQSPRYKIIEKRQSVAFWCNPISGHATLYWYQQILGQGPKLLIQFQNNGVVDDSQLPKDRFSAERLKGVDSTLKIQPAKLEDSAVYLCASSLVTGRDEQYFGPGTRLTVT.

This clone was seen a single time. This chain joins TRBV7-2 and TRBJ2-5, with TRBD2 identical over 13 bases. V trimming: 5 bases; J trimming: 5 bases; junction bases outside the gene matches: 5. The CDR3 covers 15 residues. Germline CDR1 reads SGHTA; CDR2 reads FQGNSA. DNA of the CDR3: TGTGCCAGCAGCGCACTAGCGGGGGGGCGTGAGACCCAGTACTTC. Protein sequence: CASSALAGGRETQYF.

For the CDR3, the DNA is TGTGCCAGCAGTCACAGGGGCGAGCAGTACTTC. It is translated as CASSHRGEQYF. The rearrangement links TRBV6-5 to TRBJ2-7, with 7 bases aligning to TRBD1. The CDR3 covers 11 residues. CDR1 and CDR2 (germline): MNHEY, SVGAGI. J gave up 6 bases and V 5 bases, and 1 base lay outside the gene matches.

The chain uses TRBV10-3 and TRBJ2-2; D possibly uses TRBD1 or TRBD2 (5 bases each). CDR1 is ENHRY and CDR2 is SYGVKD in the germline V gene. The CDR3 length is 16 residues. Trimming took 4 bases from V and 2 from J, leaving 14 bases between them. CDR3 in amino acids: CAISGGWDLNTGELFF. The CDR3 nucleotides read TGTGCCATCAGTGGTGGGTGGGACCTTAACACCGGGGAGCTGTTTTTT.

CDR3 amino acids: CAGDSNEKLFF. In DNA form, the CDR3 reads TGTGCCGGGGACAGTAATGAAAAACTGTTTTTT. V usage is TRBV30 and J usage is TRBJ1-4; 7 nucleotides agree with TRBD1. Germline CDR1 is GTSNPN and CDR2 is SVGIG (reference sequence). CDR3 length: 11 residues. The V and J ends lost 8 bases and 4 bases, in that order; junction bases with no gene match: 1.

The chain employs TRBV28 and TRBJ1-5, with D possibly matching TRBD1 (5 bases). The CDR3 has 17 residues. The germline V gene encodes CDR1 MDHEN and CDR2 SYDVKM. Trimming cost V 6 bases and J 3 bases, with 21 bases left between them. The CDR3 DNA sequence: TGTGCCAGCAGCGGATCTGGGGGGAATTTGGACAATCAGCCCCAGCATTTT. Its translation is CASSGSGGNLDNQPQHF. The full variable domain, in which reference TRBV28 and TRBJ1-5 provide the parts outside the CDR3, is DVKVTQSSRYLVKRTGEKVFLECVQDMDHENMFWYRQDPGLGLRLIYFSYDVKMKEKGDIPEGYSVSREKKERFSLILESASTNQTSMYLCASSGSGGNLDNQPQHFGDGTRLSIL.

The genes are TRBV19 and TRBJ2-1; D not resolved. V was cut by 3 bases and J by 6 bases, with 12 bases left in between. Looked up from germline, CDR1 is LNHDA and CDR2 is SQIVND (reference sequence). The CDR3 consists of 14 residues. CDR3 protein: CASSISGGVNEQFF. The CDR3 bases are TGTGCCAGTAGTATTTCGGGTGGGGTCAATGAGCAGTTCTTC.

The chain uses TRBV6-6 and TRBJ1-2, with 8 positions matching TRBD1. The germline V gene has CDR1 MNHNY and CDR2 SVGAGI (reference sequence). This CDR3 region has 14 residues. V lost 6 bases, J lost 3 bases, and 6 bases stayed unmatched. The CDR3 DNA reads TGTGCCAGCAGAACTGGACAGGGCTACTATGGCTACACCTTC. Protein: CASRTGQGYYGYTF.

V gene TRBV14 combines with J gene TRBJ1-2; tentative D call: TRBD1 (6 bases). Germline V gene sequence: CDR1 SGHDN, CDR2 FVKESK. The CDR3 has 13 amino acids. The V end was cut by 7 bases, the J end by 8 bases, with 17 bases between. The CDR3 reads CASTERGADGYTF. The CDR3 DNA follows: TGTGCCAGCACCGAGAGGGGGGCTGACGGCTACACCTTC.

The CDR3 reads CASSSGQAIGYTF. CDR3 nucleotide sequence: TGTGCCAGCAGTTCTGGACAGGCCATAGGCTACACCTTC. V and J are TRBV28 and TRBJ1-2, with 7 bases lining up with TRBD1. This CDR3 comprises 13 residues. V was pared by 4 bases and J by 8 bases, with 7 bases of the junction left unmatched. Germline CDR1 MDHEN, CDR2 SYDVKM.

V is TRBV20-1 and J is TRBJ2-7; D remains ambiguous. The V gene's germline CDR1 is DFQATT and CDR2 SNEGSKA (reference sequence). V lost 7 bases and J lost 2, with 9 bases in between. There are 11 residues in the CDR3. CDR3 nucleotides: TGCAGTGGTGGAAGGGCCTACGAGCAGTACTTC. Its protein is CSGGRAYEQYF.

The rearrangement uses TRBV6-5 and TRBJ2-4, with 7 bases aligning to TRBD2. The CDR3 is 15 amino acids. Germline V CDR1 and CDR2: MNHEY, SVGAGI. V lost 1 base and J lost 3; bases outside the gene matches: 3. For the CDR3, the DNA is TGTGCCAGCAGTTACTTTGGGACTAACAAAAACATTCAGTACTTC. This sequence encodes CASSYFGTNKNIQYF.